A selection of T cell receptor beta chains follows, all from one sample in a study of T cell clonotyping in hematopoietic cell transplantation. Sequenced by immunoSEQ multiplex PCR; TCRdb stores in-frame clones only, minus some. The sample comprises approximately 70,000 clones, about 94% of which are singletons, and 1.5% to 2% rests with the top ten. Sequenced input: peripheral blood mononuclear cells. All receptors derive from a man in his fifties or sixties in good health. Some clones in this sample may be carry-over from other donors' samples. Both conserved end residues are part of each CDR3. A D gene is named only where the DNA matches it firmly. A row's size may be missing; if present it is once, few, many or a size class.

abundance | j_gene | v_gene | d_gene | CDR3aa | CDR3nt
. | TRBJ2-1 | TRBV27 | . | CASSLGQSGQGQFF | TGTGCCAGCAGTTTAGGACAGTCGGGCCAGGGGCAGTTCTTC
. | TRBJ1-5 | TRBV28 | . | CASSLGGNRAQPQHF | TGTGCCAGCAGTTTAGGAGGGAACAGGGCTCAGCCCCAGCATTTT
. | TRBJ1-4 | TRBV7-2 | TRBD1 | CASSGAGTGNEKLFF | TGTGCCAGCAGCGGGGCCGGGACAGGGAATGAAAAACTGTTTTTT
. | TRBJ1-5 | TRBV28 | . | CASRRPLGGNQPQHF | TGTGCCAGCAGGCGCCCTTTGGGGGGCAATCAGCCCCAGCATTTT
once | TRBJ1-5 | TRBV11-2 | . | CASSPAGFQPQHF | TGTGCCAGCAGCCCCGCAGGGTTTCAGCCCCAGCATTTT
. | TRBJ1-3 | TRBV28 | . | CASPSGRYGNTIYF | TGTGCCAGTCCCTCGGGTCGGTACGGAAACACCATATATTTT
. | TRBJ1-2 | TRBV2 | TRBD1 | CASSLSGWDSGNGYTF | TGTGCCAGCAGTCTCTCTGGGTGGGACAGTGGCAATGGCTACACCTTC
. | TRBJ2-1 | TRBV2 | . | CASSVRDTLFEQFF | TGTGCCAGCAGTGTTCGGGACACGCTGTTTGAGCAGTTCTTC
. | TRBJ2-3 | TRBV2 | . | CASTGLLRTDTQYF | TGTGCCAGCACGGGACTCCTACGCACAGATACGCAGTATTTT
. | TRBJ2-2 | TRBV25-1 | TRBD1 | CASSVGQGAFSNTGELFF | TGTGCCAGCAGTGTGGGACAGGGGGCTTTCTCGAACACCGGGGAGCTGTTTTTT
. | TRBJ2-6 | TRBV5-8 | . | CASSFRVSGANVLTF | TGTGCCAGCAGCTTCAGGGTCTCTGGGGCCAACGTCCTGACTTTC
. | TRBJ2-1 | TRBV19 | TRBD1 | CASSWLDRGYSYNEQFF | TGTGCCAGTAGTTGGTTGGACAGGGGGTACTCCTACAATGAGCAGTTCTTC
. | TRBJ1-4 | TRBV7-2 | . | CASSRRQRTNEKLFF | TGTGCCAGCAGCAGACGACAGCGGACTAATGAAAAACTGTTTTTT
. | TRBJ2-3 | TRBV27 | . | CASSWERPTDTQYF | TGTGCCAGCAGTTGGGAGCGGCCCACAGATACGCAGTATTTT
. | TRBJ2-7 | TRBV28 | . | CASSSGQTYEQYF | TGTGCCAGCAGTTCCGGCCAAACCTACGAGCAGTACTTC
. | TRBJ2-3 | TRBV6-5 | . | CASGISGSSDTQYF | TGTGCCAGCGGGATTAGCGGATCCTCGGATACGCAGTATTTT
once | TRBJ2-7 | TRBV10-3 | TRBD1 | CAISEGTGEPYEQYF | TGTGCCATCAGTGAAGGGACAGGGGAGCCCTACGAGCAGTACTTC
. | TRBJ2-1 | TRBV7-3 | TRBD1 | CASSLWGTAYNEQFF | TGTGCCAGCAGCTTATGGGGGACAGCTTACAATGAGCAGTTCTTC
once | TRBJ2-5 | TRBV7-2 | TRBD2 | CASSFGLAGVQETQYF | TGTGCCAGCAGCTTTGGACTAGCGGGGGTTCAAGAGACCCAGTACTTC
. | TRBJ1-5 | TRBV28 | TRBD1 | CAGQTGGDQPQHF | TGTGCCGGACAAACAGGGGGGGACCAGCCCCAGCATTTT
. | TRBJ2-3 | TRBV28 | . | CASSLPQVNTDTQYF | TGTGCCAGCAGTTTACCTCAGGTCAATACAGATACGCAGTATTTT
. | TRBJ2-3 | TRBV4-1 | . | CASSQPGSSTDTQYF | TGCGCCAGCAGCCAACCCGGCTCTAGCACAGATACGCAGTATTTT
. | TRBJ2-7 | TRBV4-1 | . | CASSQTEDRSYEQYF | TGCGCCAGCAGCCAAACGGAGGACCGCTCCTACGAGCAGTACTTC
. | TRBJ2-3 | TRBV6-6 | TRBD2 | CASSYPRGVATDTQYF | TGTGCCAGCAGTTACCCGCGGGGGGTCGCCACAGATACGCAGTATTTT
. | TRBJ2-7 | TRBV28 | TRBD1 | CASSPPSTGRQYF | TGTGCCAGCAGTCCCCCCTCGACAGGGAGGCAGTACTTC
. | TRBJ1-2 | TRBV6-6 | . | CASSYLVAGSNYGYTF | TGTGCCAGCAGTTACTTAGTAGCGGGCTCCAACTATGGCTACACCTTC
. | TRBJ1-1 | TRBV28 | . | CASSPATGLLNTEAFF | TGTGCCAGCAGCCCTGCCACGGGCTTACTGAACACTGAAGCTTTCTTT